What follows are 22 T cell receptor beta chains derived from one specimen sequenced in a study of OX40 agonist ivuxolimab in advanced cancers. The library was made by the immunoSEQ multiplex PCR assay. This is the immuneACCESS table as TCRdb keeps it, with only in-frame sequences that have V and J called. A part of the clones is gone; compared with another copy, unresolved V genes explain less than half, and the rest is unexplained. The sample table lists under 90,000 clones, less than 90% of them with a count of one. The ten most abundant clones make up approximately 2% of the sample. Here the sequenced sample was CD4+ or CD8+ T cells sorted from blood, taken in a trial of the OX40 agonist ivuxolimab. These TCRs come from an adult with an advanced solid tumor such as melanoma, head and neck, liver or kidney cancer.

The gene calls are TRBV5-1 and TRBJ2-7; 12 positions match TRBD1. The V and J ends lost 3 bases and 1 base, in that order; junction bases with no gene match: 2. Germline CDR1 reads SGHRS; CDR2 reads YFSETQ. The CDR3 loop spans 15 amino acids. DNA for the CDR3: TGCGCCAGCAGCTCGGGACAGGGGGCATCCTACGAGCAGTACTTC. This gives the protein CASSSGQGASYEQYF.

This clone was seen just once. The chain combines TRBV15 with TRBJ1-2; D may be TRBD1 (5 bases). The CDR3 covers 16 residues. CDR1 and CDR2 (germline): LNHNV, YYDKDF (reference sequence). V was cut by 0 bases and J by 3 bases, with 14 bases left in between. For the CDR3, the DNA is TGTGCCACCAGCAGAGATCAGGGTCGGTCCGACTATGGCTACACCTTC. It yields the protein CATSRDQGRSDYGYTF.

The chain combines TRBV9 with TRBJ1-4, with 11 nucleotides matching TRBD1. Germline lookup yields CDR1 SGDLS and CDR2 YYNGEE. CDR3 length: 14 residues. The V and J ends lost 4 bases and 7 bases, in that order; junction bases with no gene match: 3. This chain's CDR3 is CASSRGTGGEKLFF. DNA for the CDR3: TGTGCCAGCAGCCGCGGGACAGGGGGTGAAAAACTGTTTTTT.

This clone was recorded once. The V and J genes are TRBV9 and TRBJ1-2, with a possible D match to TRBD1 (6 bases). The germline V and J ends were trimmed by 0 bases and 8 bases, with 20 bases remaining between them. The V gene's germline CDR1 is SGDLS and CDR2 YYNGEE. The CDR3 is made up of 16 amino acids. In DNA form, the CDR3 reads TGTGCCAGCAGCGTAGGGCAGGAACAGGGATCGGAGGGCTACACCTTC. Its translation: CASSVGQEQGSEGYTF.

V usage is TRBV7-9 and J usage is TRBJ1-3; D may be TRBD1 (6 bases). The V end was cut by 5 bases, the J end by 9 bases, with 14 bases between. The germline V gene has CDR1 SEHNR and CDR2 FQNEAQ (reference sequence). The CDR3 has 13 residues. CDR3 region: CASSLQGYGTIYF. The CDR3, as DNA: TGTGCCAGCAGCCTCCAGGGGTACGGCACCATATATTTT.

The gene calls are TRBV2 and TRBJ2-1; the match to TRBD1 covers 7 bases. The germline V gene has CDR1 SNHLY and CDR2 FYNNEI. J was trimmed by 6 bases and V by 4 bases; bases with no gene match: 3. The CDR3 extends over 13 amino acids. In DNA, the CDR3 is TGTGCCAGCAGTGGACAGGGTGGCAATGAGCAGTTCTTC. The encoded protein is CASSGQGGNEQFF.

This chain joins TRBV5-5 and TRBJ1-1; 7 bases line up with TRBD1. With V trimmed by 4 bases and J by 1 base, 4 bases remained unmatched. The CDR3 is made up of 14 amino acids. Germline CDR1 and CDR2: SGHKS and YYEKEE (reference sequence). This CDR3 reads CASSIRQGNTEAFF. CDR3 nucleotide sequence: TGTGCCAGCAGCATACGACAGGGGAACACTGAAGCTTTCTTT.

The gene calls are TRBV7-2 and TRBJ2-1, with TRBD2 matching 10 bases. The V gene end was trimmed by 2 bases and the J gene end by 7 bases; junction bases not matched to a gene: 5. Germline lookup yields CDR1 SGHTA and CDR2 FQGNSA. This CDR3 spans 15 amino acids. Written as DNA, the CDR3 is TGTGCCAGCAGCTTAAGGACTAGCGGAAAAAATGAGCAGTTCTTC. This sequence encodes CASSLRTSGKNEQFF. Full variable domain (rest looked up from reference TRBV7-2 and TRBJ2-1): GAGVSQSPSNKVTEKGKDVELRCDPISGHTALYWYRQSLGQGLEFLIYFQGNSAPDKSGLPSDRFSAERTGGSVSTLTIQRTQQEDSAVYLCASSLRTSGKNEQFFGPGTRLTVL.

J is TRBJ1-1 and V is TRBV5-4; D gene uncertain. Germline V gene data show CDR1 as SGHNT and CDR2 as YYREEE (reference sequence). V gave up 0 bases and J gave up 0 bases, with 6 bases separating them. This CDR3 region has 14 residues. This CDR3 is CASSLDRMNTEAFF. The CDR3 coding sequence is TGTGCCAGCAGCTTGGACAGAATGAACACTGAAGCTTTCTTT. Full variable domain (remainder filled in from reference TRBV5-4 and TRBJ1-1): ETGVTQSPTHLIKTRGQQVTLRCSSQSGHNTVSWYQQALGQGPQFIFQYYREEENGRGNFPPRFSGLQFPNYSSELNVNALELDDSALYLCASSLDRMNTEAFFGQGTRLTVV.

In DNA, the CDR3 is TGTGCCAGCCAAGGACTAGCGGGGAAATACGAGCAGTACTTC. Translation gives CASQGLAGKYEQYF. The gene calls are TRBV27 and TRBJ2-7, with 12 positions matching TRBD2. V gave up 8 bases and J gave up 4 bases; unmatched junction bases: 6. The CDR3 is made up of 14 amino acids. In germline, CDR1 is MNHEY, CDR2 SMNVEV (reference sequence).

The chain combines TRBV4-2 with TRBJ1-2; D is possibly TRBD1 (5 bases). V dropped 0 bases and J dropped 6 bases, with 8 bases sitting between them. The germline gives CDR1 LGHNA, CDR2 YNFKEQ. This CDR3 contains 13 residues. The CDR3 loop reads CASSQEGVDGYTF. CDR3 DNA: TGTGCCAGCAGCCAAGAAGGGGTTGATGGCTACACCTTC.

The V gene is TRBV4-1, the J gene TRBJ2-5, with 7 bases matching TRBD1. The assigned J gene may be wrong: the sequence end matches TRBJ2-7 better. CDR3 size: 14 residues. CDR1 is MGHRA and CDR2 is YSYEKL in the germline V gene. CDR3 coding DNA: TGCGCCAGCAGGAGGGACAGAGCTTCCTACGAGCAGTACTTC. Translation: CASRRDRASYEQYF.

The V and J genes are TRBV9 and TRBJ1-2; D unresolved. Germline assignment: CDR1 SGDLS and CDR2 YYNGEE. The CDR3 totals 12 residues. V was clipped by 4 bases and J by 5 bases, with 9 bases between them. CDR3 coding DNA: TGTGCCAGCAGCCCAGAAGGATATGGCTACACCTTC. It is translated as CASSPEGYGYTF.

In nucleotides, the CDR3 is TGTGCCAGCAGCCACCTGACTTCTCTGAGCACAGATACGCAGTATTTT. Translating gives CASSHLTSLSTDTQYF. This chain connects TRBV11-2 to TRBJ2-3; no clear D. V gave up 5 bases and J gave up 0 bases, with 15 bases separating them. This CDR3 spans 16 amino acids. CDR1 SGHAT and CDR2 FQNNGV come from the germline V gene. The whole variable domain, remainder taken from reference TRBV11-2 and TRBJ2-3, is EAGVAQSPRYKIIEKRQSVAFWCNPISGHATLYWYQQILGQGPKLLIQFQNNGVVDDSQLPKDRFSAERLKGVDSTLKIQPAKLEDSAVYLCASSHLTSLSTDTQYFGPGTRLTVL.

The V call is TRBV25-1, the J call TRBJ1-6; unclear D gene. Trimming took off 2 bases at V and 5 bases at J, with 10 bases between the two ends. The V gene's germline CDR1 is MGHDK and CDR2 SYGVNS. The CDR3 covers 15 residues. In nucleotides, the CDR3 is TGTGCCAGCAGTGAACTTGGTGGTGATAATTCACCCCTCCACTTT. It codes for CASSELGGDNSPLHF.

CDR3 DNA: TGCGCCAGCAGCTTGGAGGTGGGAGCGTTATCTAATGAGCAGTTCTTC. This codes for CASSLEVGALSNEQFF. V is TRBV5-1 and J is TRBJ2-1; TRBD2 is a possible D gene (5 bases). V was pared by 0 bases and J by 7 bases, with 17 bases between. Per germline, CDR1 SGHRS and CDR2 YFSETQ. The CDR3 consists of 16 residues.

This sequence joins TRBV2 and TRBJ2-4; D is perhaps TRBD1 (6 bases). The CDR3 totals 13 residues. The V gene lost 7 bases and the J gene lost 15 bases, with 22 bases spanning the gap. Germline V gene lookup returns CDR1 SNHLY and CDR2 FYNNEI. CDR3 in amino acids: CASNLRRTDEAYF. The CDR3 region has the DNA TGTGCCAGCAATTTAAGAAGGACAGACGAAGCGTACTTC.

The rearrangement links TRBV5-1 to TRBJ2-1; 10 nucleotides align to TRBD1. There are 16 residues in the CDR3. The V gene's germline CDR1 is SGHRS and CDR2 YFSETQ. After removal of 1 base from V and 5 bases from J, the junction contained 6 bases not matched to a gene. CDR3 in amino acids: CASSLSRTGGNNEQFF. As DNA, the CDR3 is TGCGCCAGCAGCTTGTCTAGGACAGGGGGAAACAATGAGCAGTTCTTC. The entire variable domain, with the rest obtained from reference TRBV5-1 and TRBJ2-1, is as follows: KAGVTQTPRYLIKTRGQQVTLSCSPISGHRSVSWYQQTPGQGLQFLFEYFSETQRNKGNFPGRFSGRQFSNSRSEMNVSTLELGDSALYLCASSLSRTGGNNEQFFGPGTRLTVL.

The rearrangement joins TRBV29-1 to TRBJ2-1; D is unresolved. CDR1 is SQVTM, CDR2 ANQGSEA, per germline. This CDR3 contains 10 residues. With 4 bases removed from V and 6 bases from J, the gap between germline ends came to 4 bases. In nucleotides, the CDR3 is TGCAGCGTTGGGGGCAATGAGCAGTTCTTC. Its protein product is CSVGGNEQFF.

The chain is built from TRBV7-9 and TRBJ2-7, with 8 bases identical to TRBD2. CDR1 and CDR2 (germline): SEHNR, FQNEAQ (reference sequence). The junction had 12 bases not matched to a gene; V was cut back by 5 bases and J by 6 bases. The CDR3 is made up of 15 amino acids. In DNA, the CDR3 is TGTGCCAGCAGCCTACTTCGAGCGCTAGCGGGCGAGCAGTACTTC. The encoded protein is CASSLLRALAGEQYF.

This clone has only one observation. The CDR3 loop reads CASSVASGSGEQYF. Here the CDR3 DNA reads TGTGCCAGCAGCGTAGCAAGCGGGAGCGGCGAGCAGTACTTC. The chain has TRBV9 and TRBJ2-7, with 8 bases matching TRBD2. Germline values: CDR1 SGDLS, CDR2 YYNGEE. The CDR3 extends over 14 amino acids. The junction had 5 bases not matched to a gene; V was cut back by 0 bases and J by 6 bases.

In DNA form, the CDR3 reads TGTGCCAGCTCACCACAGGTCGGGGCAGGGACCTACAATGAGCAGTTCTTC. Translating gives CASSPQVGAGTYNEQFF. The rearrangement links TRBV18 to TRBJ2-1; the D call may be TRBD1 or TRBD2 (5 bases each). Germline CDR1 KGHSH, CDR2 LQKENI. V dropped 1 base and J dropped 2 bases, with 15 bases sitting between them. The CDR3 totals 17 residues.